This T cell receptor beta chain is from a study of T-cell reconstitution after alpha-beta-depleted transplantation in children. Unmatched junction bases numbered 14, after V lost 4 bases and J lost 3 bases. The CDR3 covers 17 residues. CDR1 and CDR2 (germline): ENHRY, SYGVKD. Study-level points and caveats: Once a year had passed after transplant, T-cell counts and diversity came mostly from newly produced T cells. High day-60 TCRbeta diversity in some patients came from surviving recipient T cells and thymic progenitors. Roughly two months post-transplant, alpha-beta T cells reportedly originated from several hundred graft clones that had expanded.

Note on this clonotype: The antigen is unknown.

Unique molecular identifiers were built into the TCRbeta library. TCRdb redid the calling of the PCR reads with MiXCR, one entry per CDR3 protein. Among some 120,000 distinct CDR3 sequences, under 13% were seen once, and the ten largest hold less than 35%. The V and J genes are TRBV10-3 and TRBJ2-7; TRBD2 aligns across 8 bases. Here the sequenced sample was PBMCs, taken before TCRalphabeta/CD19-depleted stem cell transplant. The sequence came from a boy aged 2 to 9 with acute lymphoblastic leukemia, due to receive a stem cell transplant. The CDR3 protein is CAISGTGGAQADYEQYF. The CDR3 DNA reads TGTGCCATCAGTGGTACGGGGGGGGCGCAGGCGGACTACGAGCAGTACTTC.